A single T cell receptor (beta chain) is shown here with its context. The antigen it binds to is not known. Base qualities are not provided; no much larger clone lies one nucleotide away. Other DNA sequences in this specimen translate into the identical CDR3. The sample is drawn from a study of blood T cell repertoires in COVID-19 (dated by TCRdb to about 2020). Background on the whole study: The collaborator samples originated in the United States, Italy and Spain and spanned the acute and convalescent phases of COVID-19. The prospective study material was composed of cDNA or gDNA derived from T cells, B-cell-depleted T cells, or PBMCs. Subjects who had been exposed to COVID-19, were actively infected with it, or had recovered from it provided the deeply sampled blood TCRbeta repertoires that made up the dataset. Samples came from the ongoing ImmuneRACE study (first 160 participants) plus 1,254 subjects from 6 global collaborators. The sample metadata nearly always contained a de-identified subject ID, COVID-19 status, age in years and sex. The repertoires were released in a freely available public database intended as a resource for research on the immune response to SARS-CoV-2. Where available, HLA class I and class II types were taken from metadata supplied by the sample provider and were not determined by assay-based typing. Overall results and qualifications from the work: The quantity of clinical and demographic metadata differed by source and by participant and was supplied without curation.

Collaborating institutions collected whole blood in K2EDTA tubes following their own protocols. Collaborator samples were shipped for TCRbeta analysis as frozen whole blood, isolated PBMCs, or DNA extracted from either sample type. From the cysteine through the phenylalanine, the CDR3 covers 12 amino acids. Just CDR3 DNA is preserved here, 36 bases in frame from base 1. CDR1 and CDR2 were assigned from the germline V gene (reference sequence) as LGHDT and YNNKEL. Trimming takes 1 base from V and 4 bases from J, and the germline ends sit 4 bases apart. The immunoSEQ Assay, a bias-controlled multiplex PCR, was used to amplify TCRbeta CDR3 regions from genomic DNA. The original pipeline was this. Nucleated cell counts per sample were estimated from amplification of reference gene primers within the assay. Sequence reads were collapsed and filtered to measure the absolute abundance of every unique TCRbeta CDR3 rearrangement. For each sample, productive Simpson clonality was calculated by taking the square root of Simpson's diversity index across productive rearrangements. Not all clones reach the TCRdb copy of this immuneACCESS table, which keeps in-frame sequences only. Checked studies attribute under half of the gap to unresolved V genes and leave the rest unexplained. That table is the source of V, J and clone size, and D and trimming were worked out from the DNA. The table for this sample lists 250,000 to 300,000 clones; roughly 84% of them were counted only once. The ten biggest clones cover under 5.5% of the sample.

This receptor was obtained from a man between 60 and 75 years old with acute or convalescent COVID-19. In this chain, TRBV3-1 (or the pseudogene TRBV3-2) is recombined with TRBJ2-5; no D gene is confidently identified. Sequencing was done on a sample of peripheral blood. The CDR3 sequence is CASSQVRETQYF. The bases are TGTGCCAGCAGCCAAGTTCGAGAGACCCAGTACTTC.